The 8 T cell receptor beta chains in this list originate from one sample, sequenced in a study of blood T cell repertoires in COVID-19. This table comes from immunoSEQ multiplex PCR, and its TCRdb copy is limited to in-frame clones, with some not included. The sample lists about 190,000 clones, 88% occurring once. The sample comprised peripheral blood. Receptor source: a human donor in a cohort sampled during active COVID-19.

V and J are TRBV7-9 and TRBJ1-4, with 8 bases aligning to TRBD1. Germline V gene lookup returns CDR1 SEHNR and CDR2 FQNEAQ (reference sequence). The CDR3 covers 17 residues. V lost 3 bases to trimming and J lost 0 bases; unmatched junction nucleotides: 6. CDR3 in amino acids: CASSLDTGGATNEKLFF. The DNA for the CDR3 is TGTGCCAGCAGCTTGGATACAGGGGGAGCAACTAATGAAAAACTGTTTTTT.

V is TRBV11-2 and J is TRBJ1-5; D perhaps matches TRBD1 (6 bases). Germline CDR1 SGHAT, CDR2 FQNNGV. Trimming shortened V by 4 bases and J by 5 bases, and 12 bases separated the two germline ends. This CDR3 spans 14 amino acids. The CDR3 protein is CASSSDSTYQPQHF. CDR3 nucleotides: TGTGCCAGCAGCTCGGACAGTACCTATCAGCCCCAGCATTTT.

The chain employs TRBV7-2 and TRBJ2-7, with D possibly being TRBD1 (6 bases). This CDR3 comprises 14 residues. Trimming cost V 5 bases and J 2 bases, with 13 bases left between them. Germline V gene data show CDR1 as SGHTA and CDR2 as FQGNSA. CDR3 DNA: TGTGCCAGCAGCCCCCGACAGGACCCCTACGAGCAGTACTTC. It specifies CASSPRQDPYEQYF.

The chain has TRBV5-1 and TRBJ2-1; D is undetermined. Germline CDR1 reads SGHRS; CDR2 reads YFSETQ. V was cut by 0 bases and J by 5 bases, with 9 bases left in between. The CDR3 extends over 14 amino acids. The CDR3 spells CASSLETPNNEQFF. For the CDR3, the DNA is TGCGCCAGCAGCTTGGAGACTCCGAACAATGAGCAGTTCTTC.

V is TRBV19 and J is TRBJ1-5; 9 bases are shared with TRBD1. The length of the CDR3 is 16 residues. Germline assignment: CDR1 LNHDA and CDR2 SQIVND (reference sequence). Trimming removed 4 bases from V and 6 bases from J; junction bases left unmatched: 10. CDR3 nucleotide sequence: TGTGCCAGTAGTACCTCACATACAGGGGGCGGTCAGCCCCAGCATTTT. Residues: CASSTSHTGGGQPQHF.

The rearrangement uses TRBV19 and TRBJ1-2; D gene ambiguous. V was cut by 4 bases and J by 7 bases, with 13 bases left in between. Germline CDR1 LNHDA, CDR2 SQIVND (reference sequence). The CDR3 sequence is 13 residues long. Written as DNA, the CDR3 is TGTGCCAGTAGTAGAGACCCTCTCTCTGGCTACACCTTC. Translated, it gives CASSRDPLSGYTF.

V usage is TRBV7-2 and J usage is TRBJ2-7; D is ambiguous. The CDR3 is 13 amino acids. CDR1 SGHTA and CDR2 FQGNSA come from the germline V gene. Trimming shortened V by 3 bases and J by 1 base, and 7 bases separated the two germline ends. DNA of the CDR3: TGTGCCAGCAGCTTCCCAGTTTCCTACGAGCAGTACTTC. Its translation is CASSFPVSYEQYF.

The CDR3 sequence: CASTTGNGNTEAFF. CDR3 bases: TGTGCCAGCACGACAGGGAATGGGAACACTGAAGCTTTCTTT. J is TRBJ1-1 and V is TRBV2, with 7 bases aligning to TRBD1. This CDR3 is 14 amino acids long. Trimming at V came to 7 bases and at J to 1 base, leaving 6 bases not matched to a gene. Per germline, CDR1 SNHLY and CDR2 FYNNEI. Combining the CDR3 with reference TRBV2 and TRBJ1-1 gives the whole variable domain EPEVTQTPSHQVTQMGQEVILRCVPISNHLYFYWYRQILGQKVEFLVSFYNNEISEKSEIFDDQFSVERPDGSNFTLKIRSTKLEDSAMYFCASTTGNGNTEAFFGQGTRLTVV.